The 22 T cell receptor beta chains reported below all come from one sample, sequenced in a study of CD8 T cells in Susac syndrome. Random-hexamer reverse transcription was applied to roughly 0.5 to 1 ug RNA. One entry per CDR3 protein results from TCRdb running MiXCR on the immunoSEQ multiplex PCR reads. Of roughly 190,000 distinct CDR3 sequences detected, just under 95% appear once; the ten largest clones hold 0.1%. The sample consisted of CD4+ T cells from PBMCs. The receptors come from a human donor in good health.

The count of this clonotype is one. The genes are TRBV20-1 and TRBJ1-1, with 10 bases matching TRBD1. The V gene end was trimmed by 1 base and the J gene end by 4 bases; junction bases not matched to a gene: 3. Germline V CDR1 and CDR2: DFQATT, SNEGSKA (reference sequence). The CDR3 has 14 amino acids. The DNA of the CDR3 is TGCAGTGCTAGAGTCCGGACAGGGGGCACTGAAGCTTTCTTT. This sequence encodes CSARVRTGGTEAFF.

V and J are TRBV20-1 and TRBJ1-5; D not certain. The CDR3 totals 16 residues. Germline CDR1 DFQATT, CDR2 SNEGSKA (reference sequence). Deletions cut 1 base from V and 1 base from J, with 14 bases between. The CDR3 spells CSARVLNKASNQPQHF. Written as DNA, the CDR3 is TGCAGTGCTAGAGTCCTAAATAAGGCAAGCAATCAGCCCCAGCATTTT.

The chain links TRBV29-1 to TRBJ1-2; 9 nucleotides align to TRBD1. Germline values: CDR1 SQVTM, CDR2 ANQGSEA. The CDR3 spans 14 residues. J gave up 8 bases and V 7 bases, and 14 bases lay outside the gene matches. CDR3 residues: CSAAVGTGSDGYTF. CDR3 bases: TGCAGCGCCGCGGTAGGGACAGGGAGCGACGGCTACACCTTC.

The chain links TRBV7-9 to TRBJ2-1, with D possibly matching TRBD2 (6 bases). The V end lost 1 base, the J end lost 2 bases, and 12 bases lay between the germline ends. This CDR3 is 16 amino acids long. Germline loops: CDR1 SEHNR, CDR2 FQNEAQ (reference sequence). CDR3 protein: CASSLERGGPYNEQFF. In nucleotides, the CDR3 is TGTGCCAGCAGCTTAGAAAGAGGAGGGCCCTACAATGAGCAGTTCTTC. Full variable domain (outside the CDR3, taken from reference TRBV7-9 and TRBJ2-1): DTGVSQNPRHKITKRGQNVTFRCDPISEHNRLYWYRQTLGQGPEFLTYFQNEAQLEKSRLLSDRFSAERPKGSFSTLEIQRTEQGDSAMYLCASSLERGGPYNEQFFGPGTRLTVL.

This chain joins TRBV7-2 and TRBJ2-7; tentative D call: TRBD2 (7 bases). Germline loops: CDR1 SGHTA, CDR2 FQGNSA. The CDR3 runs to 15 residues. The ends were cut back, 5 bases at V and 2 bases at J, with 16 bases in the middle. The CDR3 DNA is TGTGCCAGCAGCGCGACGGGGGAGGGGGCCTACGAGCAGTACTTC. This gives the protein CASSATGEGAYEQYF.

The CDR3 here is CASSQPNYGYTF. CDR3 nucleotide sequence: TGTGCCAGCAGTCAACCGAACTATGGCTACACCTTC. The rearrangement uses TRBV28 and TRBJ1-2; no clear D gene. The CDR3 is made up of 12 amino acids. Germline V CDR1 and CDR2: MDHEN, SYDVKM. Between the trimmed V and J ends, which lost 5 bases and 2 bases, there was a span of 6 bases.

V gene TRBV30 combines with J gene TRBJ2-1, with no clear D. Between the trimmed V and J ends, which lost 4 bases and 5 bases, there was a span of 12 bases. This CDR3 contains 13 residues. CDR1 is GTSNPN and CDR2 is SVGIG in the germline V gene (reference sequence). The CDR3 DNA reads TGTGCCTGGAATTCCAGGAGAAACAATGAGCAGTTCTTC. Residues: CAWNSRRNNEQFF.

V usage is TRBV2 and J usage is TRBJ2-3; weak D call: TRBD1 (6 bases). The CDR3 sequence is 13 residues long. V dropped 5 bases and J dropped 13 bases, with 19 bases sitting between them. The germline V gene encodes CDR1 SNHLY and CDR2 FYNNEI. CDR3 nucleotides: TGTGCCAGCAGTAACACGGACAGTTCTAAGGAGTATTTT. This encodes CASSNTDSSKEYF.

This chain links TRBV7-9 with TRBJ2-2, with D maybe TRBD1 (5 bases). Germline CDR1 reads SEHNR; CDR2 reads FQNEAQ (reference sequence). V lost 6 bases to trimming and J lost 2 bases, with 16 bases between them. The CDR3 covers 16 residues. This chain's CDR3 is CASSWATGQNTGELFF. The CDR3 DNA reads TGTGCCAGCAGTTGGGCCACCGGACAAAACACCGGGGAGCTGTTTTTT. The full variable domain, in which reference TRBV7-9 and TRBJ2-2 provide the parts outside the CDR3, is DTGVSQNPRHKITKRGQNVTFRCDPISEHNRLYWYRQTLGQGPEFLTYFQNEAQLEKSRLLSDRFSAERPKGSFSTLEIQRTEQGDSAMYLCASSWATGQNTGELFFGEGSRLTVL.

The chain couples TRBV30 to TRBJ1-5, with D tentatively TRBD1 (6 bases). The length of the CDR3 is 13 residues. Germline V gene data show CDR1 as GTSNPN and CDR2 as SVGIG (reference sequence). The germline V and J ends were trimmed by 5 bases and 4 bases, with 12 bases remaining between them. The CDR3 loop is CAWEGGANQPQHF. The CDR3 DNA reads as TGTGCCTGGGAGGGGGGGGCTAATCAGCCCCAGCATTTT.

V gene TRBV23-1 combines with J gene TRBJ2-3; 8 bases align to TRBD2. TRBV23-1 is filed as an ORF, its function uncertain. V lost 2 bases and J lost 1; bases outside the gene matches: 8. This CDR3 has 17 amino acids. Written as DNA, the CDR3 is TGCGCCAGCAGTCAAGCCGGGAGGGGGTCACGCACAGATACGCAGTATTTT. Its protein is CASSQAGRGSRTDTQYF.

The chain couples TRBV20-1 to TRBJ1-5; TRBD1 is a possible D gene (5 bases). Germline CDR1 and CDR2: DFQATT and SNEGSKA (reference sequence). There are 13 residues in the CDR3. V lost 5 bases to trimming and J lost 5 bases, with 13 bases between them. Written as DNA, the CDR3 is TGCAGTGCTCAGGGAAATGTGGATCAGCCCCAGCATTTT. Translating gives CSAQGNVDQPQHF.

The chain has TRBV30 and TRBJ2-1; TRBD2 matches at 13 bases. V shed 3 bases, J shed 6 bases, and the junction held 5 bases outside the gene matches. This CDR3 has 15 amino acids. Germline CDR1 is GTSNPN and CDR2 is SVGIG (reference sequence). This CDR3 reads CAWSPGLAGSNEQFF. CDR3 nucleotide sequence: TGTGCCTGGAGCCCGGGACTAGCGGGAAGCAATGAGCAGTTCTTC.

This clonotype has only one observation. The V and J genes are TRBV9 and TRBJ2-1, with 8 bases aligning to TRBD2. From germline, CDR1 is SGDLS and CDR2 YYNGEE. This CDR3 region has 16 residues. The V gene end was trimmed by 4 bases and the J gene end by 3 bases; junction bases not matched to a gene: 9. The chain's CDR3 is CASSPFPGTSYNEQFF. The CDR3 DNA is TGTGCCAGCAGCCCCTTCCCCGGGACTAGCTACAATGAGCAGTTCTTC.

The chain employs TRBV4-3 and TRBJ2-3; D possibly matches TRBD1 or TRBD2 (6 bases each). CDR3 length: 13 residues. V gave up 8 bases and J gave up 6 bases, with 15 bases separating them. Germline-derived CDR1 and CDR2 are LGHNA and YSLEER. The CDR3 bases are TGCGCCAGCGGGGCCCAGGGGAGGGATACGCAGTATTTT. Its translation: CASGAQGRDTQYF.

The chain carries TRBV3-1 and TRBJ2-1; no clear D gene. Trimming removed 5 bases at V and 14 bases at J, with 16 bases between. Germline assignment: CDR1 LGHDT and CDR2 YNNKEL (reference sequence). CDR3 length: 12 residues. The CDR3 DNA reads TGTGCCAGCAGCGAAGGGTCCAGCTTAGAGTTCTTC. It codes for CASSEGSSLEFF.

The rearrangement links TRBV18 to TRBJ2-5; D is tentatively TRBD1 or TRBD2 (5 bases each). The ends were cut back, 8 bases at V and 3 bases at J, with 13 bases in the middle. Germline CDR1 reads KGHSH; CDR2 reads LQKENI. This CDR3 is built from 13 residues. Here the CDR3 reads CASTRDAEETQYF. The CDR3 DNA reads as TGTGCCAGCACCAGGGACGCCGAAGAGACCCAGTACTTC. Using reference TRBV18 and TRBJ2-5 for the parts outside the CDR3, the full variable domain is NAGVMQNPRHLVRRRGQEARLRCSPMKGHSHVYWYRQLPEEGLKFMVYLQKENIIDESGMPKERFSAEFPKEGPSILRIQQVVRGDSAAYFCASTRDAEETQYFGPGTRLLVL.

The J gene is TRBJ2-5, the V gene TRBV5-6, with TRBD2 matching over 9 bases. The CDR3 sequence is 19 residues long. With 3 bases clipped from V and 1 base from J, the junction kept 16 bases outside the gene matches. From germline, CDR1 is SGHDT and CDR2 YYEEEE. The CDR3 region is CASSSESWGWREGQETQYF. CDR3 nucleotide sequence: TGTGCCAGCAGCTCGGAGTCCTGGGGTTGGCGGGAGGGCCAAGAGACCCAGTACTTC.

The CDR3 nucleotides are TGCAGCGTTGGGCCAGGGCTGGATCAGCCCCAGCATTTT. It yields the protein CSVGPGLDQPQHF. The chain links TRBV29-1 to TRBJ1-5, with D tentatively TRBD1 (5 bases). The CDR3 is made up of 13 amino acids. The V gene's germline CDR1 is SQVTM and CDR2 ANQGSEA. The germline V and J ends were trimmed by 4 bases and 5 bases, with 12 bases remaining between them.

V usage is TRBV5-1 and J usage is TRBJ2-2, with D possibly TRBD1 on 5 matching bases. This CDR3 has 13 amino acids. Germline CDR1 SGHRS, CDR2 YFSETQ. The germline V and J ends were trimmed by 4 bases and 2 bases, with 6 bases remaining between them. The CDR3 bases are TGCGCCAGCAGCACAGGAAACACCGGGGAGCTGTTTTTT. This gives the protein CASSTGNTGELFF.

This chain uses TRBV20-1 with TRBJ2-1; 7 bases agree with TRBD2. The CDR3 spans 15 residues. V lost 2 bases and J lost 5; bases outside the gene matches: 9. Germline CDR1 reads DFQATT; CDR2 reads SNEGSKA (reference sequence). CDR3 nucleotide sequence: TGCAGTGCTAGAAGGGAGCTAGCGGTCCACAATGAGCAGTTCTTC. Amino acids: CSARRELAVHNEQFF.

A single count supports this clonotype. The rearrangement links TRBV20-1 to TRBJ2-7, with D possibly being TRBD2 (6 bases). The CDR3 spans 11 residues. The V end lost 2 bases, the J end lost 6 bases, and 8 bases lay between the germline ends. Per the germline V gene, CDR1 is DFQATT and CDR2 is SNEGSKA (reference sequence). CDR3 region: CSARTSPEQYF. The CDR3 nucleotides are TGCAGTGCTAGAACTAGCCCCGAGCAGTACTTC.